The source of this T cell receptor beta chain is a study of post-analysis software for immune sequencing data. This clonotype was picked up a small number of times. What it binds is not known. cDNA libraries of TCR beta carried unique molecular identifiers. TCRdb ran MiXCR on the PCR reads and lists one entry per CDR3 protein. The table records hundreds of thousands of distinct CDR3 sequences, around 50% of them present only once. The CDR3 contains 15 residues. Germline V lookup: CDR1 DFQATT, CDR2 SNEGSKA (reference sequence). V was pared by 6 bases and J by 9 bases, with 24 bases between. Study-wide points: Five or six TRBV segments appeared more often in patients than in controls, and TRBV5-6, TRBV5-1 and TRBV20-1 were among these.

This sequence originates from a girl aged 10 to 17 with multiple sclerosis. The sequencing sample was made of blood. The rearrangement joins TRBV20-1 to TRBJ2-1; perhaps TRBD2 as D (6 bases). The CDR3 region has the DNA TGCAGTGCCATGTCCGGGACGTCAGTCGGGAGTGAGCAGTTCTTC. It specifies CSAMSGTSVGSEQFF.